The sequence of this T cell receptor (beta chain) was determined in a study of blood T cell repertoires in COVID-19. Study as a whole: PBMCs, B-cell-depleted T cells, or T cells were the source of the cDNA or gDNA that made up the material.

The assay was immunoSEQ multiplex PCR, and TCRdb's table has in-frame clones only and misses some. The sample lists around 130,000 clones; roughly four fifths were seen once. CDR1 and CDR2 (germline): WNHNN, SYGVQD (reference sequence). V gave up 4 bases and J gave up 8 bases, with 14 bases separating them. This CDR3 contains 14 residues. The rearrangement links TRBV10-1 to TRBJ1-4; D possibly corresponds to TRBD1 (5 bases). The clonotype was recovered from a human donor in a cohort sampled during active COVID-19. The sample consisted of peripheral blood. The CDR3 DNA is TGCGCCAGCAGTGGCGGGACGGTGAGCGAAAAACTGTTTTTT. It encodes CASSGGTVSEKLFF.